A single sample is the source of the 14 T cell receptor beta chains below, sequenced in a study of blood T cell repertoires in COVID-19. Clones were sequenced by immunoSEQ multiplex PCR, and TCRdb holds only the in-frame ones, with some missing. The repertoire includes about 220,000 clones, around 84% of them detected once, and just under 20% sits in the top ten. The specimen was peripheral blood. These receptors were taken from a young man with active or convalescent COVID-19.

This clone turned up a few times. This chain joins TRBV7-4 and TRBJ2-7, with 7 bases matching TRBD2. CDR3 length: 14 amino acids. V gave up 2 bases and J gave up 7 bases; unmatched junction bases: 8. In germline, CDR1 is SGHVT, CDR2 SQSDAQ. CDR3 protein: CASSLLLAVWEQYF. The CDR3 nucleotides are TGTGCCAGCAGCTTACTGCTAGCGGTGTGGGAGCAGTACTTC.

This clone was counted only a few times. This chain connects TRBV15 to TRBJ2-5, with D uncertain. Germline assignment: CDR1 LNHNV and CDR2 YYDKDF (reference sequence). Trimming removed 0 bases at V and 2 bases at J, with 10 bases between. The CDR3 runs to 15 residues. CDR3 protein: CATSRDWAAQETQYF. The CDR3 DNA sequence: TGTGCCACCAGCAGAGATTGGGCAGCACAAGAGACCCAGTACTTC.

This clone was recorded only once. The CDR3 DNA sequence: TGTGCCAGCAGCAAAGTGGGGGGGGCGAGCTTCCAGCCCCAGCATTTT. Encoded protein: CASSKVGGASFQPQHF. V usage is TRBV21-1 and J usage is TRBJ1-5. TRBV21-1 is recorded as a pseudogene. The length of the CDR3 is 16 residues.

V is TRBV11-2 and J is TRBJ1-6; D gene uncertain. The CDR3 extends over 16 amino acids. V was pared by 1 base and J by 3 bases, with 10 bases between. Per the germline V gene, CDR1 is SGHAT and CDR2 is FQNNGV. The CDR3 is CASSLAATLYNSPLHF. CDR3 bases: TGTGCCAGCAGCTTAGCCGCCACTCTCTATAATTCACCCCTCCACTTT.

V is TRBV3-1 (or the pseudogene TRBV3-2) and J is TRBJ2-3, with D unclear. Germline CDR1 is LGHDT and CDR2 is YNNKEL (reference sequence). CDR3 length: 13 amino acids. Trimming shortened V by 2 bases and J by 6 bases, and 9 bases separated the two germline ends. CDR3: CASSQLAGDTQYF. In DNA, the CDR3 is TGTGCCAGCAGCCAACTCGCCGGGGATACGCAGTATTTT.

The genes are TRBV4-2 and TRBJ1-6; a weak D match, TRBD1 (5 bases). Germline lookup yields CDR1 LGHNA and CDR2 YNFKEQ. The germline V and J ends were trimmed by 0 bases and 8 bases, with 8 bases remaining between them. This CDR3 region has 14 residues. The DNA for the CDR3 is TGTGCCAGCAGCCAAGATGCGGGGGATTCACCCCTCCACTTT. As protein: CASSQDAGDSPLHF.

V gene TRBV5-6 combines with J gene TRBJ1-1; 10 nucleotides align to TRBD1. V lost 2 bases to trimming and J lost 0 bases; unmatched junction nucleotides: 4. Looked up from germline, CDR1 is SGHDT and CDR2 is YYEEEE. The CDR3 extends over 16 amino acids. This CDR3 is CASSFDRGPMNTEAFF. Written as DNA, the CDR3 is TGTGCCAGCAGCTTCGACAGGGGGCCAATGAACACTGAAGCTTTCTTT.

V is TRBV27 and J is TRBJ2-3, with 10 positions matching TRBD2. CDR3 length: 14 amino acids. The germline V gene has CDR1 MNHEY and CDR2 SMNVEV (reference sequence). V lost 3 bases to trimming and J lost 4 bases; unmatched junction nucleotides: 1. The CDR3 DNA reads TGTGCCAGCAGTTTCCTAGCGGGAGCAGATACGCAGTATTTT. Its translation is CASSFLAGADTQYF.

The V call is TRBV15, the J call TRBJ2-2; D is possibly TRBD2 (6 bases). Germline lookup yields CDR1 LNHNV and CDR2 YYDKDF (reference sequence). CDR3 length: 16 residues. V lost 0 bases and J lost 5, with 13 bases in between. Written as DNA, the CDR3 is TGTGCCACCAGCAGAGATAACGGGAGATGGACCGGGGAGCTGTTTTTT. This translates into CATSRDNGRWTGELFF.

The chain joins TRBV10-3 to TRBJ2-1, with no clear D. The V end was cut by 5 bases, the J end by 5 bases, with 4 bases between. CDR1 and CDR2 (germline): ENHRY, SYGVKD. The CDR3 runs to 11 residues. The CDR3: CAISRDNEQFF. The CDR3 DNA sequence: TGTGCCATCAGTCGAGACAATGAGCAGTTCTTC.

The V and J genes are TRBV5-1 and TRBJ2-7; D gene uncertain. Germline V gives CDR1 SGHRS, CDR2 YFSETQ. The CDR3 has 11 residues. The V gene lost 0 bases and the J gene lost 6 bases, with 4 bases spanning the gap. CDR3 nucleotides: TGCGCCAGCAGCTTGGGAGGCGAGCAGTACTTC. Protein product: CASSLGGEQYF.

The V call is TRBV7-2, the J call TRBJ1-2; D is unclear. There are 14 residues in the CDR3. CDR1 is SGHTA and CDR2 is FQGNSA in the germline V gene. The V end was cut by 5 bases, the J end by 5 bases, with 15 bases between. CDR3 nucleotide sequence: TGTGCCAGCAGCCTCAGACAAATTCCTTATGGCTACACCTTC. It specifies CASSLRQIPYGYTF.

Comments on this clone: At one boundary the junction diverges from the germline segment, which might be a read error. This rearrangement joins TRBV5-1 to TRBJ1-2; unclear D gene. The CDR3 consists of 13 residues. Germline-derived CDR1 and CDR2 are SGHRS and YFSETQ. The CDR3 sequence: CASSFGEMTGVSF. The CDR3 DNA reads as TGCGCCAGCAGCTTCGGCGAGATGACGGGTGTGTCATTC.

The sample holds many counts of this clone. The rearrangement links TRBV4-2 to TRBJ1-2; D might be TRBD1 (5 bases). Germline V CDR1 and CDR2: LGHNA, YNFKEQ. The CDR3 totals 15 residues. V shed 1 base and J shed 1 base, with 10 bases lying between them. The CDR3 region has the DNA TGTGCCAGCAGCCAAGCCCAGGGCTTTAACTATGGCTACACCTTC. As protein: CASSQAQGFNYGYTF.